What follows describes a single TCR beta chain. The antigen is unknown. V lost 0 bases and J 5 bases, leaving 5 bases between the germline ends. CDR3 size: 13 residues. Germline CDR1 and CDR2: SGDLS and YYNGEE. A second PCR of about 7 to 12 cycles used a sample-barcoded 5' primer and a J-beta primer mix. One entry per CDR3 protein, called by TCRdb with MiXCR from the 5' RACE reads. The sample has 1.5 million to 2 million distinct CDR3 sequences; 35% to 50% are singletons. This sample stems from a study of blood T cells in healthy people across ages. Study findings and constraints: Naive T cell percentage by flow cytometry tracked strongly with beta diversity.

The rearrangement links TRBV9 to TRBJ2-2; D uncertain. The sample taken for sequencing was blood. The sequence was collected from a human donor in good health. The CDR3 here is CASSVVTTGELFF. CDR3 nucleotides: TGTGCCAGCAGCGTAGTCACAACCGGGGAGCTGTTTTTT.